This T cell receptor (beta chain) was observed in a study of T cells in narcolepsy. Whole-study context: Healthy controls were enrolled alongside patients with narcolepsy type 1 or type 2.

Profiling relied on immunoSEQ multiplex PCR, and the TCRdb table lists in-frame clones only, not all of them. The data hold around 27,000 clones, with 70% to 85% observed a single time. Study-level points and caveats: Healthy controls reportedly lacked the autoreactive clonotypes serially found in patients' blood. In some patient and control memory CD4+ samples, autoreactive clones were absent. Autoreactive HCRT-specific and TRIB2-specific clonotypes were marked in same-patient CSF-versus-blood CD4+ comparisons.

This CDR3 is built from 14 residues. J was trimmed by 4 bases and V by 6 bases; bases with no gene match: 4. Germline assignment: CDR1 LNHDA and CDR2 SQIVND (reference sequence). This clone was detected once. Its antigen is still unknown. The TCR was taken from a human donor with narcolepsy. This chain links TRBV19 with TRBJ2-5; 11 bases agree with TRBD1. Sequenced material: CD45RA- memory CD4+ T cells from PBMCs. CDR3 sequence (DNA): TGTGCCAGTAGCCGGGACAGGGGGACAGAGACCCAGTACTTC. This gives the protein CASSRDRGTETQYF.